Sequencing of this T cell receptor beta chain was carried out in a study of metastatic and nonmetastatic thyroid tumors. For the study at large: The study looked at repertoires side by side in blood and in tumor or nodule tissue from malignant and benign thyroid patients.

Patients had received no treatment of any kind before thyroid surgery. With MiXCR, TCRdb reprocessed the PCR reads. The sample includes 25,000 or so clones, about 15% of them seen just once. The TCR sequence derives from a male donor with papillary thyroid cancer or a benign thyroid nodule (not recorded which). Some clones in this sample may be carry-over from other donors' samples. Sequences were obtained from blood.

CDR3 DNA sequence: TGTGCCAGCAGTTTTACCGTCACAGATATTCAGTATTTT. Translated, it gives CASSFTVTDIQYF. V gene TRBV27 combines with J gene TRBJ2-3; no clear D gene. The CDR3 consists of 13 residues. V was shortened by 3 bases and J by 12 bases, with 16 bases between the two germline ends. Germline V lookup: CDR1 MNHEY, CDR2 SMNVEV (reference sequence).